These T cell receptor beta chains were read from a single sample in a study of circulating and synovial CD4+ cells in juvenile arthritis. Assay used: immunoSEQ multiplex PCR; TCRdb lists only in-frame clones, some missing. In the table there are 30,000 to 40,000 clones, around 95% of which are singletons. Sequences were obtained from CD4+ T cells from blood. These receptors all come from a human donor with juvenile idiopathic arthritis. The CDR3 runs from the conserved cysteine through the conserved F or W. D genes are given only for firm matches. Part of the rows lack a size; the others show once, few, many or a class for expanded clones.

DNA	CDR3	length	size	V	J	D
TGTGCCAGCAGCTTTTCGGGGGATTCTGGAAACACCATATATTTT	CASSFSGDSGNTIYF	15	NA	TRBV7-8	TRBJ1-3	NA
TGTGCCAGCAGTGTAGGGGGCGGCAATCAGCCCCAGCATTTT	CASSVGGGNQPQHF	14	NA	TRBV2	TRBJ1-5	TRBD1
TGTGCCAGCAGCGTCGTAGCGGACTTCACAGATACGCAGTATTTT	CASSVVADFTDTQYF	15	NA	TRBV9	TRBJ2-3	NA
TGTGCCAGCAGCCCACCCCTAGCGGGGGTGGCGGATACGCAGTATTTT	CASSPPLAGVADTQYF	16	NA	TRBV12-1	TRBJ2-3	NA
TGTGCCAGCAGGAGAAGCGGCCTTCCCACAGATACGCAGTATTTT	CASRRSGLPTDTQYF	15	once	TRBV6-1	TRBJ2-3	NA
TGTGCCAGCAGCCGACTAGGGGGGGGGAATGAGCAGTTCTTC	CASSRLGGGNEQFF	14	once	TRBV7-3	TRBJ2-1	NA
TGTGCCAGTAGTATAGATTCTTCCGGGGGTTACAATGAGCAGTTCTTC	CASSIDSSGGYNEQFF	16	NA	TRBV19	TRBJ2-1	NA
TGTGCCAGCAGTTCTCTTTCTAGCACAGATACGCAGTATTTT	CASSSLSSTDTQYF	14	NA	TRBV9	TRBJ2-3	NA
TGCGCCAGCAGGACAGGGGACTACAATGAGCAGTTCTTC	CASRTGDYNEQFF	13	NA	TRBV5-1	TRBJ2-1	TRBD1
TGTGCCTGGGGCGTGGCTAGCGGGGGCAGGGATACGCAGTATTTT	CAWGVASGGRDTQYF	15	NA	TRBV30	TRBJ2-3	TRBD2
TGTGCCAGCAGCTCCCAGACCGACAGGGCCAATGAGCAGTTCTTC	CASSSQTDRANEQFF	15	few	TRBV7-6	TRBJ2-1	TRBD1
TGTGCCAGCAGCTTAGGGTTAGGCCTACTAGCTGCTTTATACAATGAGCAGTTCTTC	CASSLGLGLLAALYNEQFF	19	NA	TRBV7-9	TRBJ2-1	NA
TGTGCCAGCTCACTTTACCGGGACAGGGTACACGAGCAGTACTTC	CASSLYRDRVHEQYF	15	once	TRBV18	TRBJ2-7	TRBD1
TGTGCCAGCAGTTGGGACAGGGGGCAAGGAAAACTGTTTTTT	CASSWDRGQGKLFF	14	NA	TRBV6-5	TRBJ1-4	TRBD1
TGTGCCAGCAGTGCCCAGTTCACAGGGGGCGACGGCTACACCTTC	CASSAQFTGGDGYTF	15	NA	TRBV6-1	TRBJ1-2	TRBD1
TGCGCCAGCAGCCTAGACGGGGAGCTTTACAATGAGCAGTTCTTC	CASSLDGELYNEQFF	15	NA	TRBV5-1	TRBJ2-1	NA
TGTGCCAGCAGTTACCGGGGGGGCGATCAGCCCCAGCATTTT	CASSYRGGDQPQHF	14	NA	TRBV7-2	TRBJ1-5	NA